This TCR beta chain originates from a study of blood T cell repertoires in COVID-19. CDR3 length: 15 amino acids. The J segment lost 6 bases and the V segment lost 0 bases, leaving 3 bases of the junction unmatched. Germline CDR1 reads SGHRS; CDR2 reads YFSETQ. Details on this clone: Other DNA variants within this sample encode the same CDR3.

TCRdb's table, derived via immunoSEQ multiplex PCR, lists solely in-frame clones and lacks some. The sample includes over 150,000 clones, roughly 80% seen only once; the top ten take roughly 13%. The chain carries TRBV5-1 and TRBJ1-6; 7 bases match TRBD1. The TCR originated in a man aged 18 to 29 with active or convalescent COVID-19. Sequencing was performed on peripheral blood. CDR3 region: CASSLDAGGNSPLHF. CDR3 bases: TGCGCCAGCAGCTTGGACGCAGGGGGTAATTCACCCCTCCACTTT.